Listed below are T cell receptor beta chains from one sample, sequenced in a study of T cells in pancreatic ductal adenocarcinoma. Using immunoSEQ multiplex PCR, the repertoire was profiled, and TCRdb retains in-frame clones only, with some absent. The data hold around 94,000 clones, with about 95% observed a single time. What was sequenced was PBMCs. These receptors came from a human donor with pancreatic ductal adenocarcinoma. The CDR3 runs from the conserved cysteine through the conserved F or W. The D gene is left open where the match is weak. The size of a clone is reported for some rows only, either as once, few or many, or as a class for expanded clones.

J gene | clone size | V gene | D gene | CDR3 protein | CDR3 DNA
TRBJ2-1 | once | TRBV27 | TRBD2 | CASSLLAGGNEQFF | TGTGCCAGCAGCTTACTAGCGGGAGGGAATGAGCAGTTCTTC
TRBJ2-7 | - | TRBV11-3 | TRBD2 | CASIQAPPAREGSYEQYF | TGTGCCAGCATACAGGCCCCACCGGCGCGGGAGGGCTCCTACGAGCAGTACTTC
TRBJ2-7 | - | TRBV7-2 | - | CASSPGWAGVGEQYF | TGTGCCAGCAGCCCAGGTTGGGCAGGGGTGGGGGAGCAGTACTTC
TRBJ2-7 | - | TRBV19 | TRBD2 | CASSMSSGSYEQYF | TGTGCCAGTAGTATGTCTAGCGGGAGTTACGAGCAGTACTTC
TRBJ2-7 | - | TRBV5-4 | TRBD2 | CASSLTSGFAYEQYF | TGTGCCAGCAGTTTGACTAGCGGGTTTGCCTACGAGCAGTACTTC
TRBJ2-2 | - | TRBV29-1 | TRBD2 | CSVASSGTDTGELFF | TGCAGCGTTGCTTCCAGCGGGACGGACACCGGGGAGCTGTTTTTT
TRBJ2-2 | - | TRBV5-1 | - | CASSLTGWDTGELFF | TGCGCCAGCAGCTTGACAGGGTGGGACACCGGGGAGCTGTTTTTT
TRBJ2-7 | few | TRBV27 | TRBD1 | CASRLSTGNEQYF | TGTGCCAGCAGACTCTCGACAGGGAACGAGCAGTACTTC
TRBJ2-1 | - | TRBV28 | TRBD1 | CASSPLDREPFF | TGTGCCAGCAGTCCATTGGACAGGGAACCGTTCTTC
TRBJ1-5 | - | TRBV5-6 | - | CASSYQADNQPQHF | TGTGCCAGCAGCTATCAGGCCGACAATCAGCCCCAGCATTTT
TRBJ1-2 | - | TRBV27 | TRBD1 | CASRDRERYGYTF | TGTGCCAGCAGGGACAGGGAGCGCTATGGCTACACCTTC
TRBJ2-5 | - | TRBV5-1 | TRBD2 | CASNSGSIQETQYF | TGCGCCAGCAACAGCGGGAGTATCCAAGAGACCCAGTACTTC
TRBJ1-5 | - | TRBV10-1 | - | CASSGGEEYQPQHF | TGCGCCAGCAGTGGGGGGGAGGAGTATCAGCCCCAGCATTTT
TRBJ1-2 | - | TRBV19 | TRBD1 | CASSIGTGIVGYTF | TGTGCCAGTAGTATCGGGACAGGGATAGTTGGCTACACCTTC
TRBJ2-7 | - | TRBV28 | - | CASSKLLNEQYF | TGTGCCAGCAGTAAATTACTCAACGAGCAGTACTTC
TRBJ2-3 | - | TRBV7-3 | TRBD2 | CASSPMTSESDTQYF | TGTGCCAGCAGCCCGATGACTAGCGAGTCAGATACGCAGTATTTT
TRBJ2-1 | - | TRBV7-2 | TRBD2 | CASSLGTSRSYNEQFF | TGTGCCAGCAGCTTGGGGACTAGCCGCTCCTACAATGAGCAGTTCTTC
TRBJ1-5 | - | TRBV18 | - | CASSPTGLSQPQHF | TGTGCCAGCTCACCAACAGGGCTTAGTCAGCCCCAGCATTTT
TRBJ2-2 | - | TRBV4-2 | - | CASSQDTSHTGELFF | TGTGCCAGCAGCCAAGACACTAGCCATACCGGGGAGCTGTTTTTT
TRBJ2-7 | - | TRBV19 | TRBD1 | CASSTLRDRDSEQYF | TGTGCCAGTAGTACCCTCCGGGACAGAGACTCCGAGCAGTACTTC
TRBJ2-7 | - | TRBV30 | TRBD1 | CAWSGQGLGEQYF | TGTGCCTGGAGTGGACAGGGTCTAGGCGAGCAGTACTTC
TRBJ1-5 | - | TRBV19 | - | CASSFGVYSNQPQHF | TGTGCCAGTAGTTTCGGGGTTTATAGCAATCAGCCCCAGCATTTT
TRBJ1-1 | once | TRBV7-3 | TRBD1 | CASSFPGQIRNTEAFF | TGTGCCAGCAGCTTCCCGGGACAGATACGGAACACTGAAGCTTTCTTT
TRBJ2-3 | - | TRBV15 | - | CATSRDVSGSTDTQYF | TGTGCCACCAGCAGAGACGTTAGCGGTAGCACAGATACGCAGTATTTT
TRBJ2-7 | - | TRBV29-1 | - | CSVEEGGGTYEQYF | TGCAGCGTTGAAGAAGGGGGGGGGACCTACGAGCAGTACTTC
TRBJ2-3 | - | TRBV25-1 | TRBD2 | CASSERASGFTDTQYF | TGTGCCAGCAGTGAACGGGCTAGCGGATTCACAGATACGCAGTATTTT
TRBJ2-3 | - | TRBV18 | - | CASSPNRDPSTDTQYF | TGTGCCAGCTCACCGAACAGGGACCCTAGCACAGATACGCAGTATTTT
TRBJ2-5 | - | TRBV7-9 | TRBD2 | CASSQIVTSMVETQYF | TGTGCCAGCAGCCAAATTGTGACTAGCATGGTAGAGACCCAGTACTTC
TRBJ2-7 | - | TRBV27 | - | CASSDFEGPYEQYF | TGTGCCAGCAGCGACTTCGAGGGTCCCTACGAGCAGTACTTC
TRBJ2-7 | - | TRBV27 | - | CASSLSPGAEQYF | TGTGCCAGCAGTTTATCGCCGGGTGCGGAGCAGTACTTC
TRBJ2-7 | - | TRBV2 | TRBD2 | CASSEAGGGLAAYEQYF | TGTGCCAGCAGTGAAGCGGGGGGGGGACTAGCGGCCTACGAGCAGTACTTC
TRBJ1-2 | - | TRBV10-2 | - | CASSPPGQIYGYTF | TGCGCCAGCAGTCCCCCGGGACAAATCTATGGCTACACCTTC
TRBJ1-2 | - | TRBV6-5 | - | CASHQALGGDGYTF | TGTGCCAGCCACCAGGCCTTGGGGGGGGATGGCTACACCTTC
TRBJ1-2 | - | TRBV18 | - | CASSRGAVDGYTF | TGTGCCAGCTCGCGGGGGGCCGTAGATGGCTACACCTTC
TRBJ2-1 | - | TRBV7-2 | TRBD2 | CASSLELAGGNEQFF | TGTGCCAGCAGCTTAGAGCTAGCGGGAGGCAATGAGCAGTTCTTC
TRBJ2-2 | - | TRBV10-1 | TRBD1 | CAPWDRSGSGELFF | TGCGCCCCCTGGGACAGGTCGGGGAGCGGGGAGCTGTTTTTT
TRBJ2-7 | - | TRBV6-6 | TRBD2 | CASSTLAGALYEQYF | TGTGCCAGCAGTACCCTAGCGGGAGCGCTCTACGAGCAGTACTTC
TRBJ2-2 | once | TRBV30 | - | CAWSRQLDTGELFF | TGTGCCTGGAGTAGACAGTTAGACACCGGGGAGCTGTTTTTT
TRBJ1-1 | - | TRBV28 | - | CASSTTPEAFF | TGTGCCAGCAGTACAACACCTGAAGCTTTCTTT
TRBJ2-5 | - | TRBV5-1 | - | CASSLVSAVETQYF | TGCGCCAGCAGCTTGGTGTCGGCGGTGGAGACCCAGTACTTC
TRBJ2-3 | - | TRBV9 | - | CASSVGFSDTQYF | TGTGCCAGCAGCGTAGGTTTTTCGGATACGCAGTATTTT